The clone carrying this T cell receptor beta chain was recorded once. The antigen is not known. Per germline, CDR1 LNHDA and CDR2 SQIVND (reference sequence). The CDR3 spans 13 residues. Trimming took off 6 bases at V and 3 bases at J, with 9 bases between the two ends. The record originates from a study of T cell responses to AZD1222 COVID-19 vaccine. Whole-study findings and limits: Seropositive status at baseline applied to only a handful of AZD1222 recipients. Unmutated regions of variants are reportedly targeted by nearly half of spike-specific TCRs. Mostly white British, mostly female donors; authors suggested clonal diversity may be underestimated.

Libraries were prepared by immunoSEQ multiplex PCR; TCRdb keeps only in-frame clonotypes and omits some of them. This sample has 150,000 or so clones, with around 89% found just once. This specimen was peripheral blood, taken on day 0 of AZD1222 vaccination. The chain combines TRBV19 with TRBJ1-5, with D perhaps TRBD1 (5 bases). This TCR came from an adult in good health. CDR3 nucleotide sequence: TGTGCCAGTAGAGACAGAGTCAATCAGCCCCAGCATTTT. Its translation: CASRDRVNQPQHF.